This TCR beta chain was identified during a study of blood T cell repertoires in COVID-19. Study context: COVID-19 samples collected from the United States, Italy and Spain covered acute and convalescent phases.

Enrollment of patients from Seattle took place during active infection, with longitudinal follow-up. Using immunoSEQ multiplex PCR, the repertoire was profiled, and TCRdb retains in-frame clones only, with some absent. The table records roughly 150,000 clones, about 88% of them present only once. The junction had 13 bases not matched to a gene; V was cut back by 6 bases and J by 5 bases. Germline V gene data show CDR1 as SGHDT and CDR2 as YYEEEE. This CDR3 comprises 16 residues. The clonotype originates from a woman between 45 and 60 years old with COVID-19, enrolled during active disease. This chain uses TRBV5-6 with TRBJ2-2; 7 positions match TRBD2. The sample consisted of peripheral blood. CDR3 DNA: TGTGCCAGCAAGGCCTATGGGAGGGGTGATACCGGGGAGCTGTTTTTT. It encodes CASKAYGRGDTGELFF.